This T cell receptor beta chain was obtained from a study of shared clonotypes between healthy human individuals (dated by TCRdb to about 2020). As for the study more broadly: The cohort included three men and two women between 18 and 49 years of age. Per donor, three plates each were used for CD4 naive and CD4 memory, two for CD8 naive, and one for CD8 memory. Blood TCR repertoires of about 5 healthy adults were deeply sequenced to estimate repertoire size and the extent of clonotype sharing between individuals. To increase sequencing depth and limit assay-specific biases, TCR repertoire library preparation and sequencing were carried out by different laboratories using diverse techniques. Leukapheresis yielded between about 0.94 and 9 billion PBMCs per donor. Overall study results and their limits: Pairwise subsampling indicated that sequencing depth was expected to affect the degree of clonotype sharing among donors. Clonotypes shared by all four sorted-subset donors showed higher generation probabilities than non-shared clonotypes. Across a few donors, approximately 4.6% of naive CD4, 3% to 4% of naive CD8, about 2% of memory CD4, and 0.4% of memory CD8 clonotypes were shared. Rarefaction of sorted-subset datasets indicated incomplete sequencing despite the large sequencing depth. Naive subsets generally had larger estimated clonotype richness than memory subsets. Sampling was restricted to blood, and TCR repertoires in tissue are likely to differ from TCR repertoires in blood. Because the study included only a small number of donors, the genetic and exposure-history diversity represented was limited.

Healthy HIV-negative adults with no recently reported acute infections or vaccinations were included as donors. Only Caucasian adults living in Nashville, Tennessee, USA were represented among the donors. CD4+ T cells were enriched by magnetic negative selection, after which naive cells were positively selected on CD45RA and the negative fraction was taken as the memory subset. Blood was obtained by leukapheresis, after which PBMCs were separated by Ficoll-Histopaque density gradient centrifugation and cryopreserved in liquid nitrogen vapor phase. Purity and quantity of every magnetically sorted T cell population were checked by analytical flow cytometry. Genomic DNA was isolated from each sorted fraction and quantified by UV absorbance on a Nanodrop 2000c. Concerning this clone itself: Its specific antigen is unknown. No much larger clone is present one base from it, and per-base qualities are unavailable.

Sequences MDHEN (CDR1) and SYDVKM (CDR2) are obtained from the germline V gene. The CDR3 has 16 amino acids, counting the end cysteine and phenylalanine. Only the CDR3 DNA stays, 48 bases, in frame from base 1. V and J lose 0 bases and 2 bases, and a span of 10 bases separates them. TCR CDR3 regions were amplified from genomic DNA by multiplex PCR using the deep immunoSEQ assay. Extracted genomic DNA from each cell subset was distributed evenly across all wells of several immunoSEQ 96-well plates, and each plate was treated as a replicate. For sorted subsets, each replicate PCR was loaded with about 0.2 ug genomic DNA, equivalent to approximately 33,000 T cell genomes. Purified libraries were measured with a Qubit 3.0 fluorometer, size-checked on a Bioanalyzer 2100, and measured again with the KAPA Library Quantification kit. A separate single-read 150-cycle Illumina NextSeq 550 flow cell was used to sequence each immunoSEQ 96-well plate. The original methods were these. The immunoSEQ output contained only junctional sequences without quality scores, so filtering could not match that applied to full-length reads. Sequences were annotated with PyIR, a Python wrapper for IgBLAST v1.9, using IMGT germline references to assign V/J genes and CDR3. Reads were filtered out if the reads had weak V/J assignments (E-value above 1e-6), no CDR3, stop codons, out-of-frame junctions, or ambiguous translated residues. V3J clonotypes were defined by identical inferred V gene, J gene, and CDR3 amino acid sequence. Percentage overlap between repertoires was computed as shared unique clonotypes divided by the size of the smaller repertoire. Three approaches were used to assess repertoire richness: RTK rarefaction, the Chao1 estimator, and Recon v2.1 estimates of unobserved clonotypes. Generation probabilities for all TCRbeta clonotypes obtained by the gDNA method from a handful of donors were computed using OLGA. The table comes from immuneACCESS by way of TCRdb, which keeps in-frame sequences with V and J called. Part of the clones is missing from these tables; in studies checked, under half for an unresolved V gene and the rest for unknown reasons. V and J calls and clone size come straight from that table; D and trimming were deduced from the DNA. The sample data list around 600,000 clones, and almost 97% of these were observed just once. Of the sample, around 0.058% is held by the ten largest clones.

Recombination joined TRBV28 with TRBJ1-4; the D gene is not confidently resolved. The specimen was naive CD4+ T cells sorted from blood. The cell subset or site label corresponds to: CD45RA+ positively selected. This receptor was obtained from a woman aged 25 to 39 in good health. The CDR3 corresponds to CASSLWGAETNEKLFF. The base sequence is TGTGCCAGCAGTTTATGGGGAGCCGAGACTAATGAAAAACTGTTTTTT.